This TCR beta chain was recovered during a study of blood T cells in healthy people across ages. A second about 7 to 11 cycle PCR used barcoded and J-beta primers. In TCRdb, the 5' RACE reads were re-called with MiXCR into one record per CDR3 protein. The sample yields around 1.5 million distinct CDR3 sequences, around 35% seen once. Germline V gene lookup returns CDR1 SGHAT and CDR2 FQNNGV. The length of the CDR3 is 15 residues. This rearrangement joins TRBV11-2 to TRBJ2-5; 7 bases fit TRBD2. The J call may be wrong; the DNA end is better matched by TRBJ2-7. The TCR sequence derives from a woman aged 30 to 39 in good health. The source material was blood. The CDR3: CASSPSGRGWYEQYF. DNA for the CDR3: TGTGCCAGCAGCCCCTCGGGGCGGGGGTGGTACGAGCAGTACTTC.